This TCR beta chain emerged from a study of post-analysis software for immune sequencing data. Whole-study findings and limits: Controls showed significantly higher normalized Chao1 diversity than did multiple sclerosis patients. Among about 5 TRBV segments more frequent in patients than controls were TRBV5-6, TRBV5-1 and TRBV20-1. F measure showed strong co-clustering of same-batch samples.

Unique molecular identifiers were built into the TCR beta cDNA libraries. With roughly 0.9 to 11 million T cells as the source, roughly 0.5 million cDNA molecules resulted. TCRdb independently ran MiXCR on the PCR reads; one entry per CDR3 protein. The data hold some 690,000 distinct CDR3 sequences, with 59% observed a single time. Germline loops: CDR1 SGHTA, CDR2 FQGNSA. Between the trimmed V and J ends, which lost 1 base and 0 bases, there was a span of 8 bases. The CDR3 sequence is 15 residues long. This clonotype was detected only once. Its antigen is not known. The clonotype comes from a girl aged 2-10 years with multiple sclerosis. Sequencing was performed on blood. The chain couples TRBV7-2 to TRBJ2-3; perhaps TRBD2 as D (6 bases). The CDR3 reads CASSLGGESTDTQYF. The DNA for the CDR3 is TGTGCCAGCAGCTTAGGCGGGGAAAGCACAGATACGCAGTATTTT.